This is a list of T cell receptor beta chains from one sample in a study of T cell repertoires in cytomegalovirus infection. Their specific antigens are unknown. TCRdb used MiXCR to reprocess the reads, holding one entry per CDR3 protein. The profile shows approximately 110,000 distinct CDR3 sequences, over 30% of them singletons. The sequencing used CD8+ T cells from cultured PBMCs, collected from culture after CMV antigen stimulation. These TCRs come from a human donor in good health (CMV status not recorded). Some clones in this sample may be carry-over from other donors' samples. CDR3s include the opening cysteine and the closing phenylalanine or tryptophan. The order of the fields is V gene, J gene, CDR3 length, D gene, clone size, CDR3 protein, CDR3 DNA. The D gene is left open where the match is weak. Clone size is given for some rows only: seen once, a few or many times, or a class if the clone is expanded.

TRBV11-2	TRBJ2-7	15	TRBD1	.	CASSLWQGASYEQYF	TGTGCCAGCAGTTTATGGCAGGGGGCTTCCTACGAGCAGTACTTC
TRBV4-1	TRBJ2-3	16	TRBD2	.	CASSQLAGGDTDTQYF	TGCGCCAGCAGCCAACTAGCGGGGGGAGACACAGATACGCAGTATTTT
TRBV6-6	TRBJ1-1	12	.	.	CASSYPLTEAFF	TGTGCCAGCAGTTACCCCTTGACTGAAGCTTTCTTT
TRBV20-1	TRBJ1-5	14	TRBD1	.	CSARETGNGQPQHF	TGCAGTGCTAGAGAGACAGGGAATGGACAGCCCCAGCATTTT
TRBV20-1	TRBJ2-2	15	.	few	CSAREFGGSTGELFF	TGCAGTGCTAGAGAGTTTGGCGGTAGCACCGGGGAGCTGTTTTTT
TRBV25-1	TRBJ2-2	14	.	.	CASNAPDTTGELFF	TGTGCCAGCAATGCCCCAGACACTACCGGGGAGCTGTTTTTT
TRBV12-3/TRBV12-4	TRBJ2-7	14	TRBD1	few	CASRSGTGLYEQYF	TGTGCCAGCAGATCCGGGACAGGGCTCTACGAGCAGTACTTC
TRBV12-5	TRBJ2-1	17	TRBD2	few	CASGTHRTSGGPNEQFF	TGTGCTAGTGGCACTCACCGGACTAGCGGGGGACCCAATGAGCAGTTCTTC
TRBV7-9	TRBJ2-7	14	.	.	CASSVTGEGYEQYF	TGTGCCAGCAGCGTAACAGGGGAGGGCTACGAGCAGTACTTC
TRBV4-3	TRBJ1-1	15	.	few	CASSQERALNTEAFF	TGCGCCAGCAGCCAAGAGAGAGCCCTGAACACTGAAGCTTTCTTT
TRBV18	TRBJ2-7	14	.	few	CASSPIQGMNEQYF	TGTGCCAGCTCACCCATCCAAGGAATGAACGAGCAGTACTTC
TRBV7-9	TRBJ2-3	16	TRBD2	.	CASSTTVAGVPDTQYF	TGTGCCAGCAGCACAACTGTAGCGGGTGTTCCAGATACGCAGTATTTT
TRBV7-9	TRBJ2-1	16	TRBD1	.	CASSQIPGQSYNEQFF	TGTGCCAGCAGCCAAATTCCGGGACAGTCCTACAATGAGCAGTTCTTC
TRBV27	TRBJ2-1	17	.	many	CASSPNRAGTSYNEQFF	TGTGCCAGCAGTCCGAATCGGGCGGGGACCTCCTACAATGAGCAGTTCTTC
TRBV4-1	TRBJ1-1	18	TRBD1	few	CASSQDPVGTAMNTEAFF	TGCGCCAGCAGCCAAGATCCTGTCGGGACAGCCATGAACACTGAAGCTTTCTTT